What follows are 24 T cell receptor beta chains derived from one specimen sequenced in a study of long-term antiretroviral therapy in people with HIV. Running of the v3.0 immunoSEQ assay took place at survey level. The data were produced by immunoSEQ multiplex PCR, yet TCRdb's version contains in-frame clones alone and is incomplete. The table lists about 10,000 clones, roughly 91% of them singletons. The material was unsorted PBMCs, obtained 0.2 years before starting antiretroviral therapy. Receptors originate from a woman aged 40 to 50 with HIV.

The chain joins TRBV5-6 to TRBJ2-5, with a tentative D call TRBD2 (6 bases). Trimming left V 2 bases short and J 2 bases short, with 10 bases between. This CDR3 region has 14 residues. The germline gives CDR1 SGHDT, CDR2 YYEEEE. CDR3: CASSFGGYQETQYF. The CDR3, as DNA: TGTGCCAGCAGCTTTGGGGGGTATCAAGAGACCCAGTACTTC.

The CDR3 DNA is TGTGCCAGCAACCGGGACAGGGGAAATGGCTACACCTTC. Translation: CASNRDRGNGYTF. The genes are TRBV6-1 and TRBJ1-2, with 10 bases identical to TRBD1. V lost 7 bases and J lost 6; bases outside the gene matches: 5. Looked up from germline, CDR1 is MNHNS and CDR2 is SASEGT. This CDR3 has 13 amino acids.

V is TRBV9 and J is TRBJ1-3; D is unclear. From germline, CDR1 is SGDLS and CDR2 YYNGEE. The CDR3 is 13 residues long. Trimming shortened V by 3 bases and J by 4 bases, and 8 bases separated the two germline ends. For the CDR3, the DNA is TGTGCCAGCAGCGCATGGTCCGGAAACACCATATATTTT. Translating gives CASSAWSGNTIYF.

J is TRBJ1-2 and V is TRBV6-5; D gene ambiguous. The CDR3 has 14 amino acids. From germline, CDR1 is MNHEY and CDR2 SVGAGI. V shed 7 bases and J shed 8 bases, with 20 bases lying between them. The CDR3 DNA follows: TGTGCCAGCACCCGAGACTTCGACACGCCGGGCTACACCTTC. It yields the protein CASTRDFDTPGYTF.

The rearrangement joins TRBV2 to TRBJ1-2; D uncertain. From germline, CDR1 is SNHLY and CDR2 FYNNEI. V gave up 8 bases and J gave up 7 bases, with 14 bases separating them. CDR3 length: 12 amino acids. The DNA of the CDR3 is TGTGCCAGCGCCACGGGTTGGTCTGGCTACACCTTC. Translation gives CASATGWSGYTF.

This clone was counted a single time. The chain joins TRBV5-1 to TRBJ2-7; no firm D call. Germline lookup yields CDR1 SGHRS and CDR2 YFSETQ. Trimming took off 4 bases at V and 2 bases at J, with 10 bases between the two ends. The CDR3 covers 13 residues. The CDR3 DNA is TGCGCCAGCAGCCCTACTGTCGCCTACGAGCAGTACTTC. As protein: CASSPTVAYEQYF.

The V gene is TRBV27, the J gene TRBJ2-7; no definite D call. Germline loops: CDR1 MNHEY, CDR2 SMNVEV (reference sequence). The CDR3 runs 16 residues. V was trimmed by 5 bases and J by 2 bases, leaving 19 bases between them. The CDR3 protein is CASSLGPIGVTYEQYF. CDR3 DNA sequence: TGTGCCAGCAGTCTTGGGCCTATAGGAGTAACCTACGAGCAGTACTTC.

The chain recombines TRBV5-6 with TRBJ1-2; D ambiguous. Germline loops: CDR1 SGHDT, CDR2 YYEEEE. There are 15 residues in the CDR3. V gave up 5 bases and J gave up 2 bases, with 16 bases separating them. The CDR3 DNA reads as TGTGCCAGCAGTGACCGGGGAGGAAGGAACTATGGCTACACCTTC. This sequence encodes CASSDRGGRNYGYTF.

CDR3 bases: TGTGCCAGCTCACCAACTAAGCTGGGGGACCAAGAGACCCAGTACTTC. It specifies CASSPTKLGDQETQYF. V is TRBV18 and J is TRBJ2-5; D assignment may be TRBD1 or TRBD2 (5 bases each). V lost 2 bases, J lost 0 bases, and 13 bases lay in between. Germline V gives CDR1 KGHSH, CDR2 LQKENI. This CDR3 is built from 16 residues.

A single count supports this clone. This chain joins TRBV5-4 and TRBJ2-1; TRBD2 matches 9 bases. CDR3 size: 15 residues. Germline V gene data show CDR1 as SGHNT and CDR2 as YYREEE (reference sequence). The trim removed 4 bases at V and 4 bases at J, leaving 6 bases unmatched. The CDR3 region is CASSPAGLAYNEQFF. In nucleotides, the CDR3 is TGTGCCAGCAGCCCGGCGGGACTAGCTTACAATGAGCAGTTCTTC. Full variable domain (rest looked up from reference TRBV5-4 and TRBJ2-1): ETGVTQSPTHLIKTRGQQVTLRCSSQSGHNTVSWYQQALGQGPQFIFQYYREEENGRGNFPPRFSGLQFPNYSSELNVNALELDDSALYLCASSPAGLAYNEQFFGPGTRLTVL.

CDR3 sequence (DNA): TGTGCCAGCAGCTTCAGCGGGGGAAGCAATGGCTACACCTTC. It codes for CASSFSGGSNGYTF. The V and J genes are TRBV4-2 and TRBJ1-2; possibly TRBD1 for D (5 bases). With 5 bases removed from V and 6 bases from J, the gap between germline ends came to 16 bases. There are 14 residues in the CDR3. Germline assignment: CDR1 LGHNA and CDR2 YNFKEQ.

The V gene is TRBV18, the J gene TRBJ2-1, with D perhaps TRBD2 (5 bases). Trimming removed 3 bases from V and 8 bases from J, with 5 bases in between. CDR3 length equals 11 residues. The V gene's germline CDR1 is KGHSH and CDR2 LQKENI. The CDR3 spells CASSPRDEQFF. CDR3 DNA sequence: TGTGCCAGCTCACCGAGGGATGAGCAGTTCTTC.

The sample holds one count of this clone. CDR3: CASSPVRFGADTQYF. The CDR3 nucleotides are TGTGCCAGCTCACCCGTCCGTTTCGGCGCAGATACGCAGTATTTT. V usage is TRBV18 and J usage is TRBJ2-3; no definite D call. CDR3 length: 15 amino acids. Trimming took off 3 bases at V and 4 bases at J, with 14 bases between the two ends. Germline lookup yields CDR1 KGHSH and CDR2 LQKENI.

The V call is TRBV5-1, the J call TRBJ1-3; 11 bases agree with TRBD1. Germline lookup yields CDR1 SGHRS and CDR2 YFSETQ. The V and J ends lost 4 bases and 4 bases, in that order; junction bases with no gene match: 10. The CDR3 runs 17 residues. The CDR3 sequence: CASSRTGGSERGNTIYF. The CDR3 bases are TGCGCCAGCAGCCGGACAGGGGGCAGCGAAAGGGGAAACACCATATATTTT.

The chain joins TRBV27 to TRBJ1-4; TRBD1 matches 10 bases. The J segment lost 6 bases and the V segment lost 6 bases, leaving 7 bases of the junction unmatched. The CDR3 is made up of 15 amino acids. CDR1 and CDR2 (germline): MNHEY, SMNVEV (reference sequence). DNA for the CDR3: TGTGCCAGCAGCGGCCAAGACAGGGGGCATGAAAAACTGTTTTTT. Translating it yields CASSGQDRGHEKLFF. The whole variable domain, remainder taken from reference TRBV27 and TRBJ1-4, is EAQVTQNPRYLITVTGKKLTVTCSQNMNHEYMSWYRQDPGLGLRQIYYSMNVEVTDKGDVPEGYKVSRKEKRNFPLILESPSPNQTSLYFCASSGQDRGHEKLFFGSGTQLSVL.

The V call is TRBV7-9, the J call TRBJ2-1; D gene uncertain. This CDR3 spans 14 amino acids. Germline V gene lookup returns CDR1 SEHNR and CDR2 FQNEAQ (reference sequence). Trimming stripped 4 bases from V and 9 bases from J, with 16 bases between. CDR3 DNA: TGTGCCAGCAGCTCCCTCTTGTTGATTCGTGAGCAGTTCTTC. Translating it yields CASSSLLLIREQFF.

This chain connects TRBV6-5 to TRBJ1-3; unclear D gene. Trimming left V 7 bases short and J 2 bases short, with 12 bases between. This CDR3 region has 14 residues. Germline assignment: CDR1 MNHEY and CDR2 SVGAGI. As DNA, the CDR3 is TGTGCCAGCAAGAGAGGGTTGACTGGAAACACCATATATTTT. This sequence encodes CASKRGLTGNTIYF.

The J gene is TRBJ2-7, the V gene TRBV11-2, with 7 positions matching TRBD1. Germline V gives CDR1 SGHAT, CDR2 FQNNGV. The CDR3 loop spans 16 amino acids. Unmatched junction bases numbered 10, after V lost 3 bases and J lost 2 bases. CDR3 sequence (DNA): TGTGCCAGCAGCTTTTTCACCGGGACAGACGCCTACGAGCAGTACTTC. Translation: CASSFFTGTDAYEQYF.

The chain couples TRBV7-2 to TRBJ1-2, with D perhaps TRBD1 (5 bases). This CDR3 is built from 12 residues. Germline values: CDR1 SGHTA, CDR2 FQGNSA. V was trimmed by 1 base and J by 12 bases, leaving 12 bases between them. CDR3 nucleotide sequence: TGTGCCAGCAGCTTAGGAGGGGCGGCGGACACCTTC. This gives the protein CASSLGGAADTF.

The CDR3 loop is CAWSGQGNTEAFF. The CDR3 region has the DNA TGTGCCTGGAGTGGACAGGGGAACACTGAAGCTTTCTTT. The chain links TRBV30 to TRBJ1-1, with 7 bases matching TRBD1. Germline V lookup: CDR1 GTSNPN, CDR2 SVGIG (reference sequence). The ends lost 1 base at V and 1 base at J; junction bases unmatched: 0. The CDR3 has 13 residues.

This chain connects TRBV5-4 to TRBJ2-7; D assignment may be TRBD1 or TRBD2 (5 bases each). V lost 4 bases and J lost 6, with 23 bases in between. Germline lookup yields CDR1 SGHNT and CDR2 YYREEE (reference sequence). The CDR3 spans 16 residues. CDR3 nucleotide sequence: TGTGCCAGCAGCCGGGCGGGTGGGGCAAATAGGGGCGAGCAGTACTTC. Encoded protein: CASSRAGGANRGEQYF. Combining the CDR3 with reference TRBV5-4 and TRBJ2-7 gives the whole variable domain ETGVTQSPTHLIKTRGQQVTLRCSSQSGHNTVSWYQQALGQGPQFIFQYYREEENGRGNFPPRFSGLQFPNYSSELNVNALELDDSALYLCASSRAGGANRGEQYFGPGTRLTVT.

V usage is TRBV6-1 and J usage is TRBJ2-2, with 7 nucleotides matching TRBD2. The CDR3 has 14 residues. V lost 4 bases to trimming and J lost 5 bases; unmatched junction nucleotides: 4. The germline V gene encodes CDR1 MNHNS and CDR2 SASEGT. CDR3 sequence reads: CASSARRGTGELFF. CDR3 DNA sequence: TGTGCCAGCAGTGCGCGGCGGGGGACCGGGGAGCTGTTTTTT.

V gene TRBV7-8 combines with J gene TRBJ1-1, with D uncertain. Germline values: CDR1 SGHVS, CDR2 FQNEAQ. This CDR3 has 15 residues. V was pared by 5 bases and J by 0 bases, with 13 bases between. The DNA for the CDR3 is TGTGCCAGCAGCATGGACGTGGGCATGAACACTGAAGCTTTCTTT. As protein: CASSMDVGMNTEAFF. Full variable domain (missing parts from reference TRBV7-8 and TRBJ1-1): GAGVSQSPRYKVAKRGQDVALRCDPISGHVSLFWYQQALGQGPEFLTYFQNEAQLDKSGLPSDRFFAERPEGSVSTLKIQRTQQEDSAVYLCASSMDVGMNTEAFFGQGTRLTVV.

CDR3 sequence (DNA): TGCGCCAGCAGTGACACAGGGGGCGAAACCTACGAGCAGTACTTC. Amino acids: CASSDTGGETYEQYF. V and J are TRBV10-2 and TRBJ2-7; 9 bases match TRBD1. The CDR3 consists of 15 residues. Germline lookup yields CDR1 WSHSY and CDR2 SAAADI. The trim removed 3 bases at V and 2 bases at J, leaving 5 bases unmatched.